The clone carrying this T cell receptor (beta chain) turned up a few times. The antigen remains undetermined. This sample was taken from a study of beta chain features in type 1 diabetes. The CDR3 is 14 residues long. CDR1 and CDR2 (germline): SGHVS, FNYEAQ. Trimming took off 0 bases at V and 5 bases at J, with 8 bases between the two ends. One heparinised draw of blood, averaging roughly 120 mL, came from each donor. Study-wide results and limits: Since sequencing was performed on cDNA, cells with high TCR expression could be over-represented. When VDJ junctions were examined, type 1 diabetes patients showed fewer insertions and more deletions.

Expressed TCRB transcripts were sequenced because the entire RNA isolate underwent reverse transcription. Profiled with immunoSEQ multiplex PCR; TCRdb holds only in-frame clones, not every one. The sample holds under 250,000 clones, 27% seen once. The sequence derives from a man in his thirties or forties in good health. V gene TRBV7-6 combines with J gene TRBJ2-1, with D hard to call. The specimen sequenced was central memory CD4+ T cells from blood. As DNA, the CDR3 is TGTGCCAGCAGCTTAGCAGGGCTACACAATGAGCAGTTCTTC. It yields the protein CASSLAGLHNEQFF. Drawing the rest from reference TRBV7-6 and TRBJ2-1, the complete variable domain is GAGVSQSPRYKVTKRGQDVALRCDPISGHVSLYWYRQALGQGPEFLTYFNYEAQQDKSGLPNDRFSAERPEGSISTLTIQRTEQRDSAMYRCASSLAGLHNEQFFGPGTRLTVL.